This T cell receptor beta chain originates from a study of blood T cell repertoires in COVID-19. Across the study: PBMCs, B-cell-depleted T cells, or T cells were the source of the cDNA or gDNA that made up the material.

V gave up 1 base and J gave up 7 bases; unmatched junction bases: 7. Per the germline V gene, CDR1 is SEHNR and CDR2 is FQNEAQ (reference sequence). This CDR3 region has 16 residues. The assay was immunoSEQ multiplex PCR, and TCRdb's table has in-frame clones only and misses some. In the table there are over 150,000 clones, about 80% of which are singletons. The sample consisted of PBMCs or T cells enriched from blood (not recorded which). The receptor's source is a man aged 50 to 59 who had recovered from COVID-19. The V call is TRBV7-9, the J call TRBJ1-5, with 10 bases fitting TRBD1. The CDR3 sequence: CASSLGVGDRGQPQHF. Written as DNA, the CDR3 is TGTGCCAGCAGCTTAGGGGTAGGGGACAGGGGACAGCCCCAGCATTTT.